This TCR beta chain was recorded in a study of Graves' ophthalmopathy and Graves' hyperthyroidism. Across the study: Over 18 months of follow-up, stable hyperthyroidism required that no ophthalmopathy appear.

The V end lost 2 bases, the J end lost 8 bases, and 18 bases lay between the germline ends. Germline-derived CDR1 and CDR2 are MGHRA and YSYEKL. The CDR3 has 16 residues. Aged 18 to 65, hyperthyroidism patients had new diagnoses of under 2 months' duration. Worth noting for this clonotype: Antigen unknown.

Study results and limitations: Ophthalmopathy progression was predicted by the model at less than 71% sensitivity and under 75% specificity. With over 85% sensitivity and around 80% specificity, a 13-signature model separated ophthalmopathy from stable hyperthyroidism.

The TCR beta CDR3 regions underwent amplification from RNA transcripts. HTBI primers served in a first-round RT-PCR, which a second-round multiplex PCR followed. TCRdb redid the calling of the multiplex PCR reads with MiXCR, one entry per CDR3 protein. The table has about 550,000 distinct CDR3 sequences, just under 40% seen once. The sample was peripheral blood or thyroid tissue (not recorded which). The TCR originated in an adult man with Graves' hyperthyroidism. V and J are TRBV4-1 and TRBJ1-4; D possibly corresponds to TRBD1 (6 bases). The CDR3, as DNA: TGCGCCAGCAGCCAACTAAAGATCCTGGGACAAGAAAAACTGTTTTTT. Translating gives CASSQLKILGQEKLFF.